The 32 T cell receptor beta chains in this list originate from one sample, sequenced in a study of T cell responses to AZD1222 COVID-19 vaccine. The assay was immunoSEQ multiplex PCR, and TCRdb's table has in-frame clones only and misses some. The data show approximately 74,000 clones, 86% seen once. Sample: peripheral blood, taken on day 0 of AZD1222 vaccination. The source is an adult in good health.

The chain combines TRBV28 with TRBJ1-2, with D possibly TRBD1 on 6 matching bases. V was shortened by 7 bases and J by 4 bases, with 19 bases between the two germline ends. The CDR3 has 15 amino acids. Germline V gene lookup returns CDR1 MDHEN and CDR2 SYDVKM. CDR3 coding DNA: TGTGCCAGCAACCCAATGATGGGGGGCAGCTATGGCTACACCTTC. This sequence encodes CASNPMMGGSYGYTF.

CDR3 DNA: TGTGCCAGTAGTATAGCCCTGGTAGGACTAGCGAACGAGCAGTACTTC. It codes for CASSIALVGLANEQYF. V usage is TRBV19 and J usage is TRBJ2-7, with TRBD2 identical over 9 bases. Germline V lookup: CDR1 LNHDA, CDR2 SQIVND (reference sequence). The junction had 9 bases not matched to a gene; V was cut back by 1 base and J by 5 bases. This CDR3 is 16 amino acids long.

V and J are TRBV6-5 and TRBJ1-5; D ambiguous. The CDR3 is 12 residues long. Germline V gives CDR1 MNHEY, CDR2 SVGAGI. The V gene lost 8 bases and the J gene lost 7 bases, with 12 bases spanning the gap. The CDR3 is CASPSAPQPQHF. The CDR3 DNA follows: TGTGCCAGCCCAAGTGCTCCCCAGCCCCAGCATTTT.

The CDR3 reads CASSTHRAGELFF. As DNA, the CDR3 is TGTGCCAGCAGCACCCACAGGGCCGGGGAGCTGTTTTTT. The chain links TRBV7-2 to TRBJ2-2, with a tentative D call TRBD1 (6 bases). The germline CDR1 and CDR2 sequences are SGHTA and FQGNSA. This CDR3 has 13 amino acids. V lost 5 bases and J lost 6, with 10 bases in between.

This chain links TRBV19 with TRBJ2-5, with D perhaps given as TRBD1 or TRBD2 (5 bases each). V gave up 5 bases and J gave up 4 bases, with 11 bases separating them. The length of the CDR3 is 13 residues. The germline V gene has CDR1 LNHDA and CDR2 SQIVND (reference sequence). The DNA of the CDR3 is TGTGCCAGTAGTCCTCTAGGGACAGAGACCCAGTACTTC. Its protein product is CASSPLGTETQYF.

This clone was seen a handful of times. The chain uses TRBV7-3 and TRBJ1-3, with D unclear. The CDR3 contains 16 residues. Trimming shortened V by 7 bases and J by 0 bases, and 16 bases separated the two germline ends. Per the germline V gene, CDR1 is SGHTA and CDR2 is FQGTGA. This CDR3 reads CASNQLAKGSGNTIYF. The CDR3 region has the DNA TGTGCCAGCAACCAGCTCGCCAAGGGCTCTGGAAACACCATATATTTT.

This chain uses TRBV5-1 with TRBJ1-6; perhaps TRBD1 as D (6 bases). This CDR3 has 15 amino acids. Germline CDR1 SGHRS, CDR2 YFSETQ. V was trimmed by 5 bases and J by 2 bases, leaving 11 bases between them. Written as DNA, the CDR3 is TGCGCCAGCAGAGGGGGGGACACCTATAATTCACCCCTCCACTTT. This gives the protein CASRGGDTYNSPLHF.

J is TRBJ1-2 and V is TRBV7-2; D perhaps matches TRBD1 (5 bases). V lost 5 bases to trimming and J lost 4 bases, with 11 bases between them. Germline V CDR1 and CDR2: SGHTA, FQGNSA. The CDR3 spans 13 residues. This CDR3 reads CASSHGGSYGYTF. CDR3 nucleotides: TGTGCCAGCAGCCACGGGGGTTCCTATGGCTACACCTTC.

The gene calls are TRBV21-1 and TRBJ2-1. TRBV21-1 counts as a pseudogene. The CDR3 spans 12 residues. The CDR3 loop reads CASSKSAVEQFF. CDR3 bases: TGTGCCAGCAGCAAATCGGCCGTTGAGCAGTTCTTC.

The chain employs TRBV23-1 and TRBJ2-1; D perhaps matches TRBD2 (5 bases). TRBV23-1 is marked as an open reading frame, function uncertain. The V end was cut by 6 bases, the J end by 2 bases, with 17 bases between. The CDR3 contains 16 residues. CDR3 protein: CASRPGITGTYNEQFF. The CDR3 nucleotides read TGCGCCAGCAGACCGGGGATTACGGGAACCTACAATGAGCAGTTCTTC.

The chain joins TRBV27 to TRBJ1-1; D possibly corresponds to TRBD1 (6 bases). Germline CDR1 and CDR2: MNHEY and SMNVEV (reference sequence). The CDR3 loop spans 12 amino acids. V shed 7 bases and J shed 1 base, with 7 bases lying between them. CDR3 residues: CASTTGNTEAFF. The CDR3 DNA follows: TGTGCCAGCACGACAGGGAACACTGAAGCTTTCTTT.

This clone was counted a few times. J is TRBJ2-3 and V is TRBV5-6; D unresolved. Trimming took off 4 bases at V and 2 bases at J, with 5 bases between the two ends. The CDR3 runs to 12 residues. Germline values: CDR1 SGHDT, CDR2 YYEEEE. Here the CDR3 reads CASSRDTDTQYF. The CDR3, as DNA: TGTGCCAGCAGCCGAGACACAGATACGCAGTATTTT.

This clone was counted once. This chain uses TRBV7-8 with TRBJ2-1; 10 bases map to TRBD2. J was trimmed by 4 bases and V by 4 bases; bases with no gene match: 4. The CDR3 totals 15 residues. CDR1 and CDR2 (germline): SGHVS, FQNEAQ. The CDR3 reads CASSSLAGSYNEQFF. The CDR3 nucleotides are TGTGCCAGCAGCTCACTAGCGGGGTCATACAATGAGCAGTTCTTC. The full variable domain, rest sourced from reference TRBV7-8 and TRBJ2-1, is GAGVSQSPRYKVAKRGQDVALRCDPISGHVSLFWYQQALGQGPEFLTYFQNEAQLDKSGLPSDRFFAERPEGSVSTLKIQRTQQEDSAVYLCASSSLAGSYNEQFFGPGTRLTVL.

The chain carries TRBV5-1 and TRBJ1-3, with D possibly matching TRBD1 (5 bases). V was trimmed by 0 bases and J by 1 base, leaving 11 bases between them. This CDR3 region has 16 residues. Germline V gives CDR1 SGHRS, CDR2 YFSETQ. CDR3 sequence reads: CASSLGNAGSGNTIYF. CDR3 coding DNA: TGCGCCAGCAGCTTGGGTAATGCAGGGTCTGGAAACACCATATATTTT.

The chain links TRBV9 to TRBJ2-1; D is ambiguous. Germline CDR1 SGDLS, CDR2 YYNGEE. Trimming removed 0 bases from V and 2 bases from J, with 12 bases in between. The CDR3 is 16 amino acids. CDR3 amino acids: CASSVEGAKTYNEQFF. CDR3 sequence (DNA): TGTGCCAGCAGCGTAGAGGGCGCGAAAACCTACAATGAGCAGTTCTTC.

The V and J genes are TRBV6-5 and TRBJ2-1; 11 bases map to TRBD2. The germline gives CDR1 MNHEY, CDR2 SVGAGI. The CDR3 runs 14 residues. V lost 10 bases and J lost 8; bases outside the gene matches: 10. The CDR3, as DNA: TGTGCCACCAAACTAGCGGGGGCTCGGGATGAGCAGTTCTTC. Translating gives CATKLAGARDEQFF.

This clone was counted only a few times. V gene TRBV28 combines with J gene TRBJ1-2, with 7 bases that match TRBD1. CDR1 and CDR2 from the germline V gene are MDHEN and SYDVKM. The CDR3 is made up of 17 amino acids. J gave up 4 bases and V 3 bases, and 14 bases lay outside the gene matches. This CDR3 is CASSFVRDRLVFYGYTF. CDR3 bases: TGTGCCAGCAGTTTTGTCCGGGACAGACTAGTTTTCTATGGCTACACCTTC.

V and J are TRBV7-2 and TRBJ2-5; D remains ambiguous. V shed 1 base and J shed 3 bases, with 12 bases lying between them. Per germline, CDR1 SGHTA and CDR2 FQGNSA. CDR3 length: 15 amino acids. The CDR3 loop reads CASSLGVTSKETQYF. The CDR3 coding sequence is TGTGCCAGCAGCTTAGGCGTTACCTCCAAAGAGACCCAGTACTTC.

The rearrangement joins TRBV27 to TRBJ2-1; D not resolved. This CDR3 has 15 residues. Trimming took off 5 bases at V and 5 bases at J, with 16 bases between the two ends. Germline CDR1 is MNHEY and CDR2 is SMNVEV (reference sequence). The CDR3 DNA sequence: TGTGCCAGCAGTGGAATATTTAAAGACGACAATGAGCAGTTCTTC. This translates into CASSGIFKDDNEQFF.

This sequence joins TRBV11-1 and TRBJ2-1; TRBD1 matches 10 bases. V gave up 2 bases and J gave up 7 bases; unmatched junction bases: 5. The CDR3 is made up of 15 amino acids. Germline V lookup: CDR1 SGHAT, CDR2 FQDESV (reference sequence). The chain's CDR3 is CASSLRDRGRNEQFF. The CDR3 coding sequence is TGTGCCAGCAGCTTACGGGACAGGGGAAGGAATGAGCAGTTCTTC.

The chain combines TRBV30 with TRBJ1-5; possibly TRBD1 for D (5 bases). The germline V and J ends were trimmed by 4 bases and 2 bases, with 9 bases remaining between them. CDR1 is GTSNPN, CDR2 SVGIG, per germline (reference sequence). The CDR3 sequence is 13 residues long. CDR3 nucleotide sequence: TGTGCCTGGAAGGGGCAGGGCAATCAGCCCCAGCATTTT. It specifies CAWKGQGNQPQHF.

This clone was observed once. The gene calls are TRBV28 and TRBJ1-5, with D tentatively TRBD1 (5 bases). The V gene lost 9 bases and the J gene lost 2 bases, with 14 bases spanning the gap. The length of the CDR3 is 14 residues. CDR1 and CDR2 (germline): MDHEN, SYDVKM. The CDR3 here is CASLPGPGNQPQHF. DNA for the CDR3: TGTGCCAGTCTACCGGGACCGGGCAATCAGCCCCAGCATTTT.

This clone was seen more than once but under ten times. CDR3 coding DNA: TGCGCCAGCAGCCAGAACGGACTGTACCAAGAGACCCAGTACTTC. Its translation: CASSQNGLYQETQYF. The chain has TRBV4-1 and TRBJ2-5, with a weak D call TRBD2 (5 bases). The CDR3 has 15 residues. Germline CDR1 is MGHRA and CDR2 is YSYEKL. V was shortened by 3 bases and J by 0 bases, with 11 bases between the two germline ends.

J is TRBJ2-1 and V is TRBV19; 9 nucleotides line up with TRBD1. V dropped 8 bases and J dropped 2; count of bases not matched to a gene: 4. This CDR3 has 14 amino acids. The germline CDR1 and CDR2 sequences are LNHDA and SQIVND (reference sequence). The CDR3 loop is CASRGQGAYNEQFF. The CDR3 nucleotides read TGTGCCAGTCGGGGACAGGGCGCCTACAATGAGCAGTTCTTC.

The rearrangement links TRBV27 to TRBJ2-5, with D possibly matching TRBD2 (6 bases). CDR3 length equals 14 residues. V shed 2 bases and J shed 4 bases, with 11 bases lying between them. Germline V lookup: CDR1 MNHEY, CDR2 SMNVEV (reference sequence). CDR3 nucleotide sequence: TGTGCCAGCAGTTTAATTAGCGGTGGAGAGACCCAGTACTTC. Translating it yields CASSLISGGETQYF.

This clone was picked up one time. This rearrangement joins TRBV28 to TRBJ2-7; D is unresolved. The germline gives CDR1 MDHEN, CDR2 SYDVKM. V was pared by 9 bases and J by 3 bases, with 12 bases between. The CDR3 covers 12 residues. The CDR3 here is CASDDGYYEQYF. The CDR3 nucleotides are TGTGCCAGTGATGACGGATACTACGAGCAGTACTTC.

This rearrangement joins TRBV18 to TRBJ1-1; 7 positions match TRBD1. The CDR3 covers 16 residues. CDR1 and CDR2 from the germline V gene are KGHSH and LQKENI. Losses at the gene ends were 0 bases for V and 0 bases for J; bases not matched to a gene: 4. The CDR3 DNA follows: TGTGCCAGCTCACCACCTCGGACAGGTGTGAACACTGAAGCTTTCTTT. Protein sequence: CASSPPRTGVNTEAFF.

The J gene is TRBJ1-6, the V gene TRBV3-1 (or the pseudogene TRBV3-2), with a weak D call TRBD1 (6 bases). Looked up from germline, CDR1 is LGHDT and CDR2 is YNNKEL (reference sequence). The length of the CDR3 is 16 residues. Between the trimmed V and J ends, which lost 1 base and 6 bases, there was a span of 13 bases. The CDR3 nucleotides are TGTGCCAGCAGCCAAGTTTTAGGACAGCCTAATTCACCCCTCCACTTT. This codes for CASSQVLGQPNSPLHF.

J is TRBJ1-5 and V is TRBV6-5; D is perhaps TRBD1 (5 bases). The germline V gene encodes CDR1 MNHEY and CDR2 SVGAGI. This CDR3 contains 14 residues. Trimming cost V 7 bases and J 1 base, with 11 bases left between them. CDR3 residues: CASTAEGSNQPQHF. CDR3 bases: TGTGCCAGCACGGCGGAGGGGAGCAATCAGCCCCAGCATTTT.

V and J are TRBV7-8 and TRBJ1-1; D may be TRBD1 (5 bases). Germline CDR1 is SGHVS and CDR2 is FQNEAQ. The ends were cut back, 5 bases at V and 6 bases at J, with 13 bases in the middle. CDR3 length: 13 residues. CDR3 in amino acids: CASSRTGPPEAFF. The CDR3 coding sequence is TGTGCCAGCAGCCGGACGGGGCCTCCTGAAGCTTTCTTT. The whole variable domain, filled in from reference TRBV7-8 and TRBJ1-1, reads GAGVSQSPRYKVAKRGQDVALRCDPISGHVSLFWYQQALGQGPEFLTYFQNEAQLDKSGLPSDRFFAERPEGSVSTLKIQRTQQEDSAVYLCASSRTGPPEAFFGQGTRLTVV.

The V gene is TRBV19, the J gene TRBJ1-5; D is undetermined. CDR1 is LNHDA and CDR2 is SQIVND in the germline V gene (reference sequence). This CDR3 spans 13 amino acids. Trimming took 7 bases from V and 1 from J, leaving 8 bases between them. In DNA form, the CDR3 reads TGTGCCAGTAATCGTCAGAGCAATCAGCCCCAGCATTTT. This gives the protein CASNRQSNQPQHF.

V usage is TRBV5-6 and J usage is TRBJ2-7; weak D call: TRBD2 (6 bases). V gave up 0 bases and J gave up 2 bases, with 9 bases separating them. CDR3 length equals 14 residues. Germline CDR1 SGHDT, CDR2 YYEEEE. DNA of the CDR3: TGTGCCAGCAGCTTGGTGGGGGGAACCTACGAGCAGTACTTC. This translates into CASSLVGGTYEQYF.